The rows below give T cell receptor beta chains drawn from one sample of a study of blood T cell repertoires in COVID-19. TCRdb's copy holds only in-frame clones and misses some; the assay was immunoSEQ multiplex PCR. In the table there are over 250,000 clones, about 83% of which are singletons. The sequenced material came from peripheral blood. The receptors derive from a woman between 50 and 59 years old who had recovered from COVID-19. Both conserved end residues are part of each CDR3. D genes are given only for firm matches.

D,V,J,CDR3
NA,TRBV4-1,TRBJ1-2,CASSQERQGSYGYTF
NA,TRBV9,TRBJ2-1,CASSTGLWDEQFF
TRBD2,TRBV7-2,TRBJ2-1,CASSTGDYKREQFF
NA,TRBV5-1,TRBJ1-6,CASRQHTGLLNSPLHF
NA,TRBV6-4,TRBJ2-2,CASSVQGSSGELFF
NA,TRBV5-8,TRBJ2-6,CASSFIRSGANVLTF
TRBD1,TRBV28,TRBJ2-7,CASSTSRDRSYEQYF
NA,TRBV7-3,TRBJ2-1,CASSPHADFYNEQFF
TRBD1,TRBV19,TRBJ1-6,CASSNRDRSSYNSPLHF
TRBD2,TRBV6-2/TRBV6-3,TRBJ2-5,CASSYPSGGALETQYF
NA,TRBV9,TRBJ2-1,CASSFDHYSYNEQFF